This TCR beta chain was recovered during a study of CD8 T cells in ankylosing spondylitis (dated 2017 in TCRdb). As for the study more broadly: To find TCR variants linked to disease, the study profiled T cell receptor beta repertoires in ankylosing spondylitis patients and healthy donors. The full study cohort comprised around 25 ankylosing spondylitis patients and 85 to 120 healthy donors. Peripheral blood was sampled, and synovial fluid was also collected from ankylosing spondylitis patients.

This clonotype was recorded at least ten times. Its antigen is currently not known. No base quality values were provided; no much bigger clone lies one nucleotide off. Synovial fluid samples were matched to blood samples from the same ankylosing spondylitis patients. Here is what the overall study found, with its caveats: In peripheral blood, the disease-linked clones were found at relatively low frequencies and had a CD8+ phenotype. Some of the motif variants had been reported before in the synovial fluid and blood of reactive arthritis patients, a finding that suggests common disease-initiation mechanisms. Blood from ankylosing spondylitis patients appeared to be characterized by a TCR beta motif made up of under ten highly homologous amino acid variants. Significant enrichment of the disease-linked clones was reported in matched synovial fluid samples from ankylosing spondylitis patients.

Sequencing was performed on an Illumina HiSeq 2500. Quantitative 5'-RACE with molecular barcodes was the method used to prepare the TCR beta libraries. Concerning the study's data processing: A new computational method based on a probabilistic model of VDJ rearrangement was used to identify disease-linked TCR variants. Clones were called with MiXCR by TCRdb after fastp trimmed the public reads at Q25, and only in-frame beta chains were retained. For every CDR3 protein sequence, its rows merge into one entry that carries the most common genes and DNA. TCRdb, not the original authors, processed these V and J calls. This sample holds about 150,000 distinct CDR3 sequences; under 35% were observed only once. About 5.5% of the sample is in the top ten clones. CDR1 and CDR2 are drawn from the germline V gene (reference sequence): DFQATT, SNEGSKA. The CDR3 sequence holds 13 residues, the cysteine and phenylalanine included. The only DNA kept is the CDR3, 39 bases in frame from the first base. Here V drops 7 bases and J drops 5 bases, and the junction holds 9 bases not matched to any gene.

The sequence joins TRBV20-1 to TRBJ2-7; TRBD2 aligns with 9 central bases. Sequencing used synovial fluid, either unsorted or a sorted T cell fraction (not recorded which). The origin of this receptor is a male donor with ankylosing spondylitis. The nucleotide sequence reads TGCAGTGTTGGTAGCGGGAGTACCCACGAGCAGTACTTC. Translated, it reads CSVGSGSTHEQYF.